This T cell receptor (beta chain) is drawn from a study of blood T cell repertoires in COVID-19. Study details: Both acute and convalescent COVID-19 samples were obtained from the United States, Italy and Spain.

V gave up 7 bases and J gave up 0 bases; unmatched junction bases: 2. The CDR3 is made up of 13 amino acids. Germline V gene data show CDR1 as GTSNPN and CDR2 as SVGIG (reference sequence). The assay was immunoSEQ multiplex PCR, and TCRdb's table has in-frame clones only and misses some. Of about 260,000 clones listed, approximately 87% are singletons. The material sequenced was peripheral blood. The V and J genes are TRBV30 and TRBJ1-3; 8 nucleotides agree with TRBD1. The TCR was taken from a woman aged 40 to 50 who had recovered from COVID-19. CDR3 protein: CALDRASGNTIYF. In DNA form, the CDR3 reads TGTGCCTTGGACAGGGCCTCTGGAAACACCATATATTTT. Full variable domain (rest looked up from reference TRBV30 and TRBJ1-3): SQTIHQWPATLVQPVGSPLSLECTVEGTSNPNLYWYRQAAGRGLQLLFYSVGIGQISSEVPQNLSASRPQDRQFILSSKKLLLSDSGFYLCALDRASGNTIYFGEGSWLTVV.